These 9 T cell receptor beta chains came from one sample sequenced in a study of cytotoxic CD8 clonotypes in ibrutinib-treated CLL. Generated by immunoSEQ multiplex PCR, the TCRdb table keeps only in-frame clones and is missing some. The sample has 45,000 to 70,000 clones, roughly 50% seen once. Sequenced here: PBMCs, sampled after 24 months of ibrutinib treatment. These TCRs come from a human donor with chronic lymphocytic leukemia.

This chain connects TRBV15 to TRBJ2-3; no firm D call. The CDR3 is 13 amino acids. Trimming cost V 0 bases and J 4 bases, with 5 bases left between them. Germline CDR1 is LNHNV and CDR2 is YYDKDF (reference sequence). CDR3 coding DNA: TGTGCCACCAGCAGAGATTCGGCAGATACGCAGTATTTT. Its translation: CATSRDSADTQYF.

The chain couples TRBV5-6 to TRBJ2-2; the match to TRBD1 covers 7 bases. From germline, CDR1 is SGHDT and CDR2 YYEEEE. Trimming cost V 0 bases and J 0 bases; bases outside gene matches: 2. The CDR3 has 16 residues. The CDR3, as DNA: TGTGCCAGCAGCTTGGAACAGGGGCCGAACACCGGGGAGCTGTTTTTT. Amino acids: CASSLEQGPNTGELFF.

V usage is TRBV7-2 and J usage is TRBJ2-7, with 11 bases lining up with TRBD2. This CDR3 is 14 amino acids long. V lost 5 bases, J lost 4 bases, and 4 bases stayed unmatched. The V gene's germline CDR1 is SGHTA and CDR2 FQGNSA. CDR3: CASSITSGGYEQYV. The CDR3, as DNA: TGTGCCAGCAGCATTACTAGCGGGGGTTACGAGCAGTACGTC.

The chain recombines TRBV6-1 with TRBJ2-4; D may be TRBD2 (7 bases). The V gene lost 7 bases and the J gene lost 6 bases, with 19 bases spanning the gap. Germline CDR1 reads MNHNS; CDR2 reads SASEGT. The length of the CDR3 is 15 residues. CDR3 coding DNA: TGTGCCAGCACTGCCAGCTTAGGGGGGGGAAACATTCAGTACTTC. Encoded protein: CASTASLGGGNIQYF.

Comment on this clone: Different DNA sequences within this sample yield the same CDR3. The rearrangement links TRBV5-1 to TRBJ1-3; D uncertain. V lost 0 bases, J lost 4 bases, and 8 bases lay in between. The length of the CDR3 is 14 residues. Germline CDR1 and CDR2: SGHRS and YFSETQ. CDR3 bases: TGCGCCAGCAGCTTGGATAATTCAGGAAACACCATATATTTT. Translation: CASSLDNSGNTIYF.

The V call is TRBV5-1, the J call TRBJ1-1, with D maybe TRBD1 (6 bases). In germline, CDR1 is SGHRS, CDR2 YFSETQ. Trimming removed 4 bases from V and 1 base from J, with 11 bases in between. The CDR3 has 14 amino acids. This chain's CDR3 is CASSAGAGNTEAFF. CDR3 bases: TGCGCCAGCAGCGCGGGGGCAGGGAACACTGAAGCTTTCTTT.

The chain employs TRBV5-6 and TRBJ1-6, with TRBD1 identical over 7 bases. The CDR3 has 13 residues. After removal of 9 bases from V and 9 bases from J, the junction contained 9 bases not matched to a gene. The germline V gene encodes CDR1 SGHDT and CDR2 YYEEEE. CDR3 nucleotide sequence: TGTGCCAAGCAAGACAGGGAAAGTTCACCCCTCCACTTT. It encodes CAKQDRESSPLHF.

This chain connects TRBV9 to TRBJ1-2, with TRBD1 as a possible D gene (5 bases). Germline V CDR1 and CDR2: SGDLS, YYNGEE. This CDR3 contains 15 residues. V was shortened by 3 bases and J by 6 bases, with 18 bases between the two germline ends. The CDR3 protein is CASSERDSLRNGYTF. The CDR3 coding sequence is TGTGCCAGCAGCGAACGGGACTCCCTACGCAATGGCTACACCTTC.

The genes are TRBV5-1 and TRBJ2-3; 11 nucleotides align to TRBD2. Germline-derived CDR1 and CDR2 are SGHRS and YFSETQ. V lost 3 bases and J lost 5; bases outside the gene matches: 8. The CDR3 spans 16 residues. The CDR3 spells CASSSLAGGYVDTQYF. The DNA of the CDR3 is TGCGCCAGCAGCTCGTTAGCGGGAGGGTATGTAGATACGCAGTATTTT.